This T cell receptor (beta chain) was observed in a study of blood T cell repertoires in COVID-19. As for the study in general: Acute-phase and convalescent COVID-19 samples originated in the United States, Italy and Spain. Nucleic acid was either cDNA or gDNA, and it came from T cells, B-cell-depleted T cells, or PBMCs.

Trimming removed 3 bases from V and 4 bases from J, with 15 bases in between. Germline V lookup: CDR1 LNHDA, CDR2 SQIVND (reference sequence). This CDR3 region has 15 residues. Original handling: Reference gene primer amplification gave estimated nucleated cell counts. Sequencing was performed with immunoSEQ multiplex PCR; in TCRdb, only in-frame clones are kept and a portion is missing. V and J calls and clone size are as listed in that table; D and trimming were resolved from the DNA. The table records about 200,000 clones, about nine tenths of them present only once. The origin of this receptor is a woman between 65 and 79 years old with acute or convalescent COVID-19. The genes are TRBV19 and TRBJ1-1; D is unclear. The sample consisted of peripheral blood. The CDR3 region has the DNA TGTGCCAGTAGTATGAGGATGCCTTATCCCACTGAAGCTTTCTTT. Translating it yields CASSMRMPYPTEAFF. The whole variable domain, remainder taken from reference TRBV19 and TRBJ1-1, is DGGITQSPKYLFRKEGQNVTLSCEQNLNHDAMYWYRQDPGQGLRLIYYSQIVNDFQKGDIAEGYSVSREKKESFPLTVTSAQKNPTAFYLCASSMRMPYPTEAFFGQGTRLTVV.